This TCR beta chain was captured by sequencing in a study of T-cell reconstitution after alpha-beta-depleted transplantation in children (dated by TCRdb to the mid-2010s). Study-level background: T-cell immune reconstitution after TCRalphabeta/CD19-depleted allogeneic hematopoietic cell transplantation in children was quantitatively tracked in the study by means of TCR repertoire profiling.

CDR1 and CDR2 (SGHRS, YFSETQ) derive from the germline V gene. V lost 0 bases and J lost 2 bases, and the count of bases not matched to a germline gene is 10. From the cysteine through the phenylalanine, the CDR3 covers 18 amino acids. Left in the record is the CDR3 DNA by itself, 54 bases read in frame from the first base. The library relied on PCR. TCRdb lists the instrument as Illumina HiSeq 2500. TCR library preparation used molecular barcoding, with unique molecular identifiers applied to normalize quantification of the TCRbeta repertoire. TCRdb reran the public reads through fastp at Q25 and MiXCR, keeping productive beta chains. Records with the same CDR3 protein are collapsed into one entry carrying the most frequent genes and DNA. The sample includes about 610,000 distinct CDR3 sequences, with about 10% observed a single time. The ten biggest clones cover roughly 3.9% of the sample. With respect to this clonotype: Its recognized antigen is unknown. No much larger clone is present one base from it, and per-base qualities are unavailable.

The sequence joins TRBV5-1 to TRBJ2-1, with 8 junctional bases fitting TRBD2. This receptor was obtained from a human donor who donated a stem cell graft to a child with acute myeloid leukemia. The sequencing used PBMCs from the stem cell graft donor, collected from the stem cell graft. The sequence in DNA is TGCGCCAGCAGCTTGGTAGGACAAGCGGGAGACGCCTACAATGAGCAGTTCTTC. It encodes CASSLVGQAGDAYNEQFF.